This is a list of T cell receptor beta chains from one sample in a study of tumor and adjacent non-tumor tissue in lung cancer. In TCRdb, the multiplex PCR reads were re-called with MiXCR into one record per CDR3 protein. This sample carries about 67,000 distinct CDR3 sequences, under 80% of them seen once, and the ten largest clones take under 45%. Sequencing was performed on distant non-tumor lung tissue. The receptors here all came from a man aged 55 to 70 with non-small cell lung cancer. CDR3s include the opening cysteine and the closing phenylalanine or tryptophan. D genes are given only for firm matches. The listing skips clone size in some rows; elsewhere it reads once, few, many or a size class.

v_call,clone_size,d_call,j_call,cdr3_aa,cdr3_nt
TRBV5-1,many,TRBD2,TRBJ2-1,CASSSELTSGRVDEQFF,TGCGCCAGCAGCTCAGAACTGACTAGCGGGAGGGTAGATGAGCAGTTCTTC
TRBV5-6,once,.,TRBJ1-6,CASGLRQGNGSTPHF,TGTGCCAGCGGCTTGAGGCAGGGGAATGGATCAACCCCTCACTTT
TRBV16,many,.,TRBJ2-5,CASSPWDGQKTQYF,TGTGCCAGCAGCCCTTGGGACGGGCAGAAGACCCAGTACTTC
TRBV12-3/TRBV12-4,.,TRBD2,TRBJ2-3,CANSLGLVGGSTDTQYF,TGTGCCAACAGTTTAGGATTAGTGGGAGGGAGCACAGATACGCAGTATTTT
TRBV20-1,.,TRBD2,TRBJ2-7,CSVRRENLYEQYF,TGCAGTGTTAGGCGGGAGAATCTATACGAGCAGTATTTC
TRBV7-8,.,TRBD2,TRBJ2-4,CANSLVTSGVNIQYF,TGTGCCAACAGCTTGGTTACTAGCGGGGTAAACATTCAGTACTTC
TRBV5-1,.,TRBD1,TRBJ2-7,CASSAGTGASKEYF,TGCGCGAGCAGCGCCGGGACAGGGGCTTCCAAGGAGTACTTC
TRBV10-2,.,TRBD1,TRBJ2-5,CAGKSGQASATQYF,TGCGCCGGCAAATCCGGACAGGCGAGTGCGACCCAGTACTTC
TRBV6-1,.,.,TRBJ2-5,CASRGLQGTQYF,TGTGCCAGCAGGGGACTCCAAGGGACCCAGTACTTC
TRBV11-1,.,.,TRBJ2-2,CASSLTGGTGQLFF,TGTGCCAGCAGTTTAACTGGCGGGACCGGGCAGCTGTTTTTT
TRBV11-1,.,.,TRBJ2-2,CASNHTTGTGELFF,TGTGCCAGTAACCATACTACTGGCACCGGGGAGCTGTTTTTT
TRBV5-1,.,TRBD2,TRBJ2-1,CASSPRTSGSSRDERFF,TGCGCCAGCAGCCCTCGGACTAGCGGGAGCTCAAGGGATGAGCGGTTCTTC
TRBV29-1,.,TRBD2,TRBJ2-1,CSVEDPGTSEGSSYNEQFF,TGCAGCGTTGAAGACCCCGGGACTAGCGAGGGTAGCTCCTATAATGAGCAGTTCTTC
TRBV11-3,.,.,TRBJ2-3,CASSTGLAGSRNTQYF,TGTGCCAGCAGCACCGGGCTAGCAGGTAGCAGAAATACGCAGTATTTT
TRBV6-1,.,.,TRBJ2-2,CASSEGRLGELFF,TGTGCCAGTAGTGAAGGGAGGCTCGGGGAGCTGTTTTTT
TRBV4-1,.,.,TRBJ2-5,CPSSPGREWETHYF,TGCCCCAGCAGCCCCGGCCGGGAGTGGGAGACCCATTACTTC
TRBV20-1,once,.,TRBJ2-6,CSAVGNSGANVLTF,TGCAGTGCGGTTGGGAACTCTGGGGCCAATGTCCTGACTTTC
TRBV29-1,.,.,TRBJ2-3,CSVGTTGTEVPDTQYF,TGCAGCGTCGGTACAACCGGAACAGAGGTCCCAGATACGCAGTATTTT
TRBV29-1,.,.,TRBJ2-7,CGVTRGVQGSHEQYF,TGCGGCGTAACAAGGGGAGTACAGGGTTCCCACGAGCAGTACTTC
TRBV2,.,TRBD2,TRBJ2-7,CASSPKLAGVCDQYF,TGTGCCAGCAGTCCCAAACTAGCGGGGGTCTGCGATCAGTACTTC
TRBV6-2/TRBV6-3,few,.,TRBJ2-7,CASSYGWDEQYF,TGTGCCAGCAGTTACGGGTGGGACGAGCAGTACTTC
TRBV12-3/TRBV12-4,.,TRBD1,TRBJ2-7,CASSPLTGALEQYF,TGTGCCAGCAGTCCCTTGACAGGGGCTCTCGAGCAATACTTC
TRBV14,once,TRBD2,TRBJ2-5,CASSRWTSRRHETWYF,TGTGCCAGCAGCCGCTGGACTAGCAGGAGGCATGAGACCTGGTACTTC
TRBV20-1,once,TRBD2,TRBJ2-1,CSASPELLAGGPGNEQFF,TGCAGTGCCAGTCCCGAGTTGCTAGCGGGAGGGCCCGGCAATGAGCAGTTCTTC
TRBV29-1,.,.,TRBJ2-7,CSVVSVTRAYEQYF,TGCAGCGTTGTTTCCGTGACAAGGGCATACGAGCAGTACTTC
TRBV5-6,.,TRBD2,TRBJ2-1,CASNSPGRNNEEFF,TGTGCCAGCAACTCACCCGGGAGGAACAATGAGGAGTTCTTC
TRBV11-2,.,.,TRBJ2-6,CASSSPPETVSGLANVLTF,TGTGCCAGCAGCTCCCCTCCGGAGACCGTCTCAGGACTGGCCAACGTCCTGACTTTC
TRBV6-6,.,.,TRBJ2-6,CASINRPGNSGANILTF,TGTGCAAGCATTAACCGCCCAGGGAACTCTGGGGCCAACATCCTGACTTTC